Below are 13 T cell receptor beta chains sequenced from a single sample in a study of T cells after posttransplantation cyclophosphamide. Assay used: immunoSEQ multiplex PCR; TCRdb lists only in-frame clones, some missing. The sample yields more than 35,000 clones, without any singletons. Material for sequencing was PBMCs. These receptors were obtained from a man aged 50-59 years in good health, CMV-negative, and a related stem cell transplant donor.

This clone was found many times. The V call is TRBV5-1, the J call TRBJ1-1; perhaps TRBD1 as D (6 bases). The V end was cut by 4 bases, the J end by 5 bases, with 24 bases between. The CDR3 has 17 residues. Germline V lookup: CDR1 SGHRS, CDR2 YFSETQ. The CDR3 protein is CASSPARSDRSVTEAFF. CDR3 DNA sequence: TGCGCCAGCAGCCCCGCCAGGTCAGACAGGTCGGTAACTGAAGCTTTCTTT.

This clone has ten or more counts. The chain is built from TRBV18 and TRBJ1-2; D is uncertain. CDR3 length: 13 residues. Germline loops: CDR1 KGHSH, CDR2 LQKENI. Trimming stripped 6 bases from V and 7 bases from J, with 15 bases between. The CDR3 DNA sequence: TGTGCCAGCTCCGGGGAGGCTAAACGTGGCTACACCTTC. It codes for CASSGEAKRGYTF. The full variable domain, its missing parts supplied by reference TRBV18 and TRBJ1-2, is NAGVMQNPRHLVRRRGQEARLRCSPMKGHSHVYWYRQLPEEGLKFMVYLQKENIIDESGMPKERFSAEFPKEGPSILRIQQVVRGDSAAYFCASSGEAKRGYTFGSGTRLTVV.

There are many counts of this clone. The rearrangement uses TRBV19 and TRBJ1-2, with no clear D. CDR3 size: 15 residues. With 3 bases removed from V and 3 bases from J, the gap between germline ends came to 14 bases. The germline CDR1 and CDR2 sequences are LNHDA and SQIVND (reference sequence). This CDR3 is CASSMQPGSYYGYTF. The CDR3 DNA reads TGTGCCAGTAGTATGCAACCGGGATCCTACTATGGCTACACCTTC.

This clone was counted at least ten times. The rearrangement links TRBV2 to TRBJ2-5; TRBD2 is a possible D gene (5 bases). V lost 8 bases, J lost 2 bases, and 9 bases lay in between. CDR1 and CDR2 from the germline V gene are SNHLY and FYNNEI. The CDR3 is 12 amino acids. CDR3 DNA sequence: TGTGCCAGCGGGGAGATACAAGAGACCCAGTACTTC. This translates into CASGEIQETQYF. The full variable domain, with the rest looked up from reference TRBV2 and TRBJ2-5, is EPEVTQTPSHQVTQMGQEVILRCVPISNHLYFYWYRQILGQKVEFLVSFYNNEISEKSEIFDDQFSVERPDGSNFTLKIRSTKLEDSAMYFCASGEIQETQYFGPGTRLLVL.

This clone was counted ten times or more. The chain is built from TRBV29-1 and TRBJ1-1; possible D gene TRBD1, 5 bases. CDR3 size: 12 residues. Germline lookup yields CDR1 SQVTM and CDR2 ANQGSEA. The V and J ends lost 5 bases and 1 base respectively, with 8 bases between them. The CDR3 nucleotides read TGCAGCGTTAAGACAGAGAACACTGAAGCTTTCTTT. Its protein product is CSVKTENTEAFF.

This clone was observed many times. J is TRBJ2-1 and V is TRBV7-9; D is ambiguous. The CDR3 is made up of 14 amino acids. The germline CDR1 and CDR2 sequences are SEHNR and FQNEAQ (reference sequence). V dropped 1 base and J dropped 1 base, with 5 bases sitting between them. CDR3 region: CASSLERSYNEQFF. The CDR3 nucleotides are TGTGCCAGCAGCTTAGAGCGATCCTACAATGAGCAGTTCTTC.

This clone came up many times. V usage is TRBV13 and J usage is TRBJ2-3; a weak D match, TRBD2 (5 bases). Looked up from germline, CDR1 is PRHDT and CDR2 is FYEKMQ (reference sequence). The CDR3 loop spans 16 amino acids. The germline V and J ends were trimmed by 2 bases and 0 bases, with 12 bases remaining between them. DNA of the CDR3: TGTGCCAGCAGCTTAAGAAGAGCGGTTAGCACAGATACGCAGTATTTT. The encoded protein is CASSLRRAVSTDTQYF.

This clone was seen a handful of times. CDR3 residues: CASSSYGGRQYF. The CDR3 DNA sequence: TGTGCCAGCAGTTCCTACGGGGGGCGTCAGTACTTC. The chain employs TRBV27 and TRBJ2-7, with a tentative D call TRBD2 (7 bases). Germline-derived CDR1 and CDR2 are MNHEY and SMNVEV (reference sequence). The CDR3 has 12 residues. The V end lost 4 bases, the J end lost 10 bases, and 14 bases lay between the germline ends.

The sample holds many counts of this clone. This chain uses TRBV5-4 with TRBJ2-7; 7 bases line up with TRBD1. The CDR3 spans 13 residues. V dropped 5 bases and J dropped 4; count of bases not matched to a gene: 6. Germline CDR1 SGHNT, CDR2 YYREEE (reference sequence). The DNA of the CDR3 is TGTGCCAGCAGTTGGGACAGAGCTTACGAGCAGTACTTC. This encodes CASSWDRAYEQYF.

In its sample, this clone was seen many times. The chain employs TRBV6-1 and TRBJ2-4; a possible D gene is TRBD1 (5 bases). CDR1 and CDR2 (germline): MNHNS, SASEGT. V was shortened by 1 base and J by 8 bases, with 24 bases between the two germline ends. This CDR3 has 18 amino acids. The CDR3 DNA follows: TGTGCCAGCAGTGAAGGGGGCGAATTGAGGAATTGGACATACATTCAGTACTTC. It encodes CASSEGGELRNWTYIQYF.

This clone was seen a handful of times. The V gene is TRBV11-2, the J gene TRBJ2-5, with 16 bases that match TRBD2. Germline-derived CDR1 and CDR2 are SGHAT and FQNNGV. The CDR3 contains 16 residues. Losses at the gene ends were 3 bases for V and 4 bases for J; bases not matched to a gene: 2. CDR3 sequence: CASSLGTSGGGETQYF. The CDR3 bases are TGTGCCAGCAGCTTGGGGACTAGCGGGGGGGGAGAGACCCAGTACTTC.

This clone was seen ten or more times. The V and J genes are TRBV13 and TRBJ2-5, with TRBD2 identical over 7 bases. Germline CDR1 and CDR2: PRHDT and FYEKMQ (reference sequence). The CDR3 extends over 15 amino acids. With V trimmed by 4 bases and J by 3 bases, 8 bases remained unmatched. CDR3 sequence: CASSSRGTTKETQYF. The DNA of the CDR3 is TGTGCCAGCAGCTCCCGAGGGACTACTAAAGAGACCCAGTACTTC. Using reference TRBV13 and TRBJ2-5 for the parts outside the CDR3, the full variable domain is AAGVIQSPRHLIKEKRETATLKCYPIPRHDTVYWYQQGPGQDPQFLISFYEKMQSDKGSIPDRFSAQQFSDYHSELNMSSLELGDSALYFCASSSRGTTKETQYFGPGTRLLVL.

In this sample, this clone turned up many times. The chain recombines TRBV20-1 with TRBJ1-1; TRBD1 might be the D (6 bases). V was shortened by 5 bases and J by 10 bases, with 14 bases between the two germline ends. Germline CDR1 is DFQATT and CDR2 is SNEGSKA (reference sequence). This CDR3 comprises 11 residues. CDR3 nucleotide sequence: TGCAGTGCTTCTTACAGGGTTGGAGCTTTCTTT. This sequence encodes CSASYRVGAFF.